These 27 T cell receptor beta chains were all obtained from the same sample, sequenced in a study of blood T cell repertoires in COVID-19. TCRdb's table, derived via immunoSEQ multiplex PCR, lists solely in-frame clones and lacks some. This table has a few hundred thousand clones, approximately 86% appearing once. The sample comprised peripheral blood. Receptors originate from a human donor with COVID-19, enrolled during active disease. The donor label of this sample is uncertain.

This chain links TRBV19 with TRBJ2-7, with 9 positions matching TRBD1. V was pared by 9 bases and J by 6 bases, with 12 bases of the junction left unmatched. This CDR3 spans 14 amino acids. CDR1 and CDR2 (germline): LNHDA, SQIVND (reference sequence). The CDR3 DNA reads TGTGCCAGCCAGGGGGGACAGGGACCTCTCGAGCAGTACTTC. It encodes CASQGGQGPLEQYF.

In its sample, this clone was seen a few times. V and J are TRBV12-3 or TRBV12-4 and TRBJ1-1; D is undetermined. This CDR3 is 12 amino acids long. The V and J ends lost 7 bases and 3 bases respectively, with 9 bases between them. CDR3 nucleotide sequence: TGTGCCAGCACCCTACCTTACACTGAAGCTTTCTTT. This codes for CASTLPYTEAFF.

V gene TRBV29-1 combines with J gene TRBJ1-1, with a possible D match to TRBD1 (5 bases). The CDR3 is 13 residues long. Trimming took off 4 bases at V and 1 base at J, with 10 bases between the two ends. Germline CDR1 SQVTM, CDR2 ANQGSEA. CDR3 region: CSVGGRSNTEAFF. CDR3 bases: TGCAGCGTTGGGGGCAGGTCGAACACTGAAGCTTTCTTT.

The chain carries TRBV3-1 (or the pseudogene TRBV3-2) and TRBJ2-2; D gene uncertain. Germline V gene lookup returns CDR1 LGHDT and CDR2 YNNKEL (reference sequence). Trimming cost V 6 bases and J 4 bases, with 3 bases left between them. This CDR3 comprises 11 residues. CDR3 DNA: TGTGCCAGCAGGAGCACCGGGGAGCTGTTTTTT. This gives the protein CASRSTGELFF.

The V and J genes are TRBV6-5 and TRBJ2-2, with a tentative D call TRBD2 (7 bases). CDR1 MNHEY and CDR2 SVGAGI come from the germline V gene. Trimming cost V 7 bases and J 11 bases, with 11 bases left between them. This CDR3 contains 11 residues. For the CDR3, the DNA is TGTGCCAGCACCCCGGGGGGCGAGCTGTTTTTT. This sequence encodes CASTPGGELFF.

V usage is TRBV4-2 and J usage is TRBJ2-3; 7 bases match TRBD2. This CDR3 region has 18 residues. CDR1 is LGHNA and CDR2 is YNFKEQ in the germline V gene. Trimming took 2 bases from V and 4 from J; bases not matched to a gene: 15. CDR3 bases: TGTGCCAGCAGCCAAACTAGGGCAGTGGGAGGGCCGCCAGATACGCAGTATTTT. Translating it yields CASSQTRAVGGPPDTQYF.

The V call is TRBV6-5, the J call TRBJ1-4, with 7 bases identical to TRBD1. CDR3 size: 15 residues. In germline, CDR1 is MNHEY, CDR2 SVGAGI. The J segment lost 6 bases and the V segment lost 7 bases, leaving 11 bases of the junction unmatched. CDR3 DNA: TGTGCCAGCAATATACCGACAGGGCAGGATGAAAAACTGTTTTTT. It translates to CASNIPTGQDEKLFF.

In its sample, this clone was seen once. V usage is TRBV19 and J usage is TRBJ1-2; the D is unclear. Germline V gene data show CDR1 as LNHDA and CDR2 as SQIVND (reference sequence). Trimming took 5 bases from V and 12 from J, leaving 16 bases between them. CDR3 size: 12 residues. The CDR3 protein is CASSPAGESNTF. DNA of the CDR3: TGTGCCAGTAGTCCAGCGGGAGAGTCAAACACCTTC.

The chain recombines TRBV5-1 with TRBJ2-1; D unresolved. V lost 0 bases and J lost 7, with 5 bases in between. Germline assignment: CDR1 SGHRS and CDR2 YFSETQ. The CDR3 loop spans 12 amino acids. The CDR3 region is CASSLGRNEQFF. The CDR3 bases are TGCGCCAGCAGCTTGGGGCGGAATGAGCAGTTCTTC. Based on the CDR3 plus reference TRBV5-1 and TRBJ2-1, the full variable domain is KAGVTQTPRYLIKTRGQQVTLSCSPISGHRSVSWYQQTPGQGLQFLFEYFSETQRNKGNFPGRFSGRQFSNSRSEMNVSTLELGDSALYLCASSLGRNEQFFGPGTRLTVL.

V gene TRBV5-1 combines with J gene TRBJ1-3, with TRBD1 identical over 8 bases. The germline V gene has CDR1 SGHRS and CDR2 YFSETQ. Trimming at V came to 4 bases and at J to 4 bases, leaving 7 bases not matched to a gene. This CDR3 is built from 15 residues. CDR3 amino acids: CASSQRTGTGNTIYF. For the CDR3, the DNA is TGCGCCAGCAGCCAACGGACAGGGACCGGAAACACCATATATTTT.

The CDR3 coding sequence is TGCAGTGCTAGTAGTATGGGGGGGCAGCCCCAGCATTTT. Protein sequence: CSASSMGGQPQHF. The V gene is TRBV20-1, the J gene TRBJ1-5; D is perhaps TRBD1 (5 bases). The CDR3 is 13 residues long. The V gene lost 3 bases and the J gene lost 7 bases, with 13 bases spanning the gap. Germline CDR1 is DFQATT and CDR2 is SNEGSKA (reference sequence).

The chain couples TRBV2 to TRBJ2-5, with D unresolved. CDR1 and CDR2 (germline): SNHLY, FYNNEI. Trimming stripped 5 bases from V and 5 bases from J, with 12 bases between. The CDR3 length is 13 residues. The DNA of the CDR3 is TGTGCCAGCAGTAAAAACGAGATGGAGACCCAGTACTTC. This translates into CASSKNEMETQYF.

This clone was detected once. The chain employs TRBV6-5 and TRBJ2-3, with D uncertain. The V end was cut by 4 bases, the J end by 2 bases, with 13 bases between. Germline V CDR1 and CDR2: MNHEY, SVGAGI. CDR3 length: 15 amino acids. The CDR3 sequence is CASSSVEPLTDTQYF. CDR3 nucleotide sequence: TGTGCCAGCAGTTCCGTGGAGCCCCTCACAGATACGCAGTATTTT.

This sequence joins TRBV10-1 and TRBJ2-7; the D is unclear. V was shortened by 0 bases and J by 5 bases, with 14 bases between the two germline ends. Germline V gene data show CDR1 as WNHNN and CDR2 as SYGVQD (reference sequence). The CDR3 covers 15 residues. The CDR3 sequence is CASSESGGGVNEQYF. DNA of the CDR3: TGCGCCAGCAGTGAGTCGGGTGGCGGCGTTAACGAGCAGTACTTC.

DNA of the CDR3: TGTGCCAGCAGGGCTGGACAGGCTATATACAATGAGCAGTTCTTC. Amino acids: CASRAGQAIYNEQFF. This rearrangement joins TRBV5-4 to TRBJ2-1, with 7 nucleotides matching TRBD1. The J segment lost 4 bases and the V segment lost 5 bases, leaving 9 bases of the junction unmatched. Germline CDR1 SGHNT, CDR2 YYREEE (reference sequence). The CDR3 spans 15 residues.

The V and J genes are TRBV5-1 and TRBJ2-1; D may be TRBD1 (6 bases). Between the trimmed V and J ends, which lost 7 bases and 2 bases, there was a span of 7 bases. The CDR3 length is 12 residues. The germline V gene encodes CDR1 SGHRS and CDR2 YFSETQ. The CDR3 loop reads CASGTTYNEQFF. The DNA for the CDR3 is TGCGCCAGCGGGACAACCTACAATGAGCAGTTCTTC.

V is TRBV7-9 and J is TRBJ2-7; TRBD2 matches 8 bases. CDR3 length equals 17 residues. Germline V gene lookup returns CDR1 SEHNR and CDR2 FQNEAQ (reference sequence). V dropped 1 base and J dropped 0; count of bases not matched to a gene: 8. CDR3 loop: CASSLEPGLDFSYEQYF. Here the CDR3 DNA reads TGTGCCAGCAGCTTAGAACCGGGACTAGATTTCTCCTACGAGCAGTACTTC.

The chain is built from TRBV12-3 or TRBV12-4 and TRBJ1-2, with D possibly matching TRBD1 (5 bases). This CDR3 contains 13 residues. V lost 5 bases and J 2 bases, leaving 9 bases between the germline ends. The DNA of the CDR3 is TGTGCCAGCAGTAAGGCAGGGAACTATGGCTACACCTTC. This codes for CASSKAGNYGYTF.

The sample holds a few counts of this clone. This sequence joins TRBV7-9 and TRBJ2-7; 12 bases fit TRBD2. V lost 5 bases to trimming and J lost 5 bases; unmatched junction nucleotides: 7. The CDR3 contains 15 residues. CDR1 SEHNR and CDR2 FQNEAQ come from the germline V gene (reference sequence). The CDR3 bases are TGTGCCAGCAGCCAACGACTAGCGGGAGTCCACGAGCAGTACTTC. It codes for CASSQRLAGVHEQYF.

This chain connects TRBV29-1 to TRBJ2-2; D unclear. The length of the CDR3 is 11 residues. The V and J ends lost 0 bases and 14 bases respectively, with 10 bases between them. Germline CDR1 is SQVTM and CDR2 is ANQGSEA. DNA of the CDR3: TGCAGCGTTGAAGATGGCCCAGGACTGTTTTTT. It codes for CSVEDGPGLFF.

The chain recombines TRBV28 with TRBJ1-6; TRBD1 aligns across 11 bases. The J segment lost 9 bases and the V segment lost 5 bases, leaving 6 bases of the junction unmatched. The germline V gene encodes CDR1 MDHEN and CDR2 SYDVKM. This CDR3 has 15 residues. The CDR3 sequence: CASSPGTGGSSPLHF. CDR3 DNA sequence: TGTGCCAGCAGTCCCGGGACAGGGGGTAGTTCACCCCTCCACTTT.

This chain links TRBV7-9 with TRBJ2-2, with a weak D call TRBD1 (6 bases). CDR1 and CDR2 (germline): SEHNR, FQNEAQ (reference sequence). The CDR3 contains 13 residues. V lost 4 bases, J lost 6 bases, and 9 bases lay in between. CDR3 protein: CASSWTAAGELFF. CDR3 in DNA: TGTGCCAGCAGCTGGACAGCTGCCGGGGAGCTGTTTTTT.

The chain has TRBV28 and TRBJ1-1, with 9 bases matching TRBD1. The CDR3 has 15 amino acids. Trimming took 5 bases from V and 4 from J; bases not matched to a gene: 8. The germline gives CDR1 MDHEN, CDR2 SYDVKM. DNA for the CDR3: TGTGCCAGCAGTCTTTGGACAGGGGAGGGCACTGAAGCTTTCTTT. This gives the protein CASSLWTGEGTEAFF.

V gene TRBV28 combines with J gene TRBJ2-2; TRBD2 matches at 8 bases. The CDR3 runs 16 residues. V was clipped by 3 bases and J by 3 bases; unmatched bases: 6. CDR1 is MDHEN, CDR2 SYDVKM, per germline. The CDR3 region is CASSFGPAGDTGELFF. The CDR3 DNA sequence: TGTGCCAGCAGTTTCGGTCCAGCGGGAGACACCGGGGAGCTGTTTTTT.

This clone appeared a single time. This sequence joins TRBV7-9 and TRBJ2-1, with D uncertain. With 1 base removed from V and 8 bases from J, the gap between germline ends came to 6 bases. The CDR3 totals 12 residues. CDR1 and CDR2 from the germline V gene are SEHNR and FQNEAQ (reference sequence). The DNA for the CDR3 is TGTGCCAGCAGCTTAGAAGGAGATGAGCAGTTCTTC. This sequence encodes CASSLEGDEQFF.

The table lists this clone with a count of one. The chain uses TRBV5-1 and TRBJ1-1, with D maybe TRBD1 (6 bases). The germline CDR1 and CDR2 sequences are SGHRS and YFSETQ. V was clipped by 4 bases and J by 4 bases, with 14 bases between them. There are 14 residues in the CDR3. The CDR3 spells CASSPNDRLTEAFF. In DNA form, the CDR3 reads TGCGCCAGCAGCCCAAACGACAGGCTCACTGAAGCTTTCTTT.

The rearrangement uses TRBV12-5 and TRBJ2-6; 9 bases align to TRBD1. Germline V gives CDR1 LGHNT, CDR2 FRNRAP. CDR3 length: 16 residues. V shed 2 bases, J shed 9 bases, and the junction held 8 bases outside the gene matches. CDR3 bases: TGTGCTAGTGGTTTGCGGGGACAGGGACGTTTCAACGTCCTGACTTTC. This encodes CASGLRGQGRFNVLTF. Full variable domain (rest looked up from reference TRBV12-5 and TRBJ2-6): DARVTQTPRHKVTEMGQEVTMRCQPILGHNTVFWYRQTMMQGLELLAYFRNRAPLDDSGMPKDRFSAEMPDATLATLKIQPSEPRDSAVYFCASGLRGQGRFNVLTFGAGSRLTVL.